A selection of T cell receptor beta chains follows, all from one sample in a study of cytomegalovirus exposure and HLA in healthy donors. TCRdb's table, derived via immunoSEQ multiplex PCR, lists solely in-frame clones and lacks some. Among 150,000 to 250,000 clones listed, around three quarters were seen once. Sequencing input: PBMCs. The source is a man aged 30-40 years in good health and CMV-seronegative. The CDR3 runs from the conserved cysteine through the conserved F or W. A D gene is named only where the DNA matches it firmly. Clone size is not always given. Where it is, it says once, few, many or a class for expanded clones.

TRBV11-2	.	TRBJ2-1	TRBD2	CASSLNKGEREFGEQFF	TGTGCCAGCAGCTTAAATAAGGGGGAGCGGGAGTTTGGTGAGCAGTTCTTC
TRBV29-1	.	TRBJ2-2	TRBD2	CSAANMKAGVSAGELFF	TGCAGCGCTGCGAATATGAAAGCGGGAGTTTCAGCCGGGGAGCTGTTTTTT
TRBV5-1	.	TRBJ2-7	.	CASSLTTGLPYEQYF	TGCGCCAGCAGCCTTACAACAGGGCTGCCCTACGAGCAGTACTTC
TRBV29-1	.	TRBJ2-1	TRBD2	CSVLFKLADRTNEQFF	TGCAGCGTTCTCTTTAAACTAGCGGATAGAACCAATGAGCAGTTCTTC
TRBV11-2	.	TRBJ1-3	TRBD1	CASSLGGTGGNTIYF	TGTGCCAGCAGCTTAGGAGGGACAGGTGGAAACACCATATATTTT
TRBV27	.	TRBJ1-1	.	CASSLERNTEAFF	TGTGCCAGCAGTTTAGAGAGGAACACTGAAGCTTTCTTT
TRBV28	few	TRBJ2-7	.	CASSFGPGGKYEQYF	TGTGCCAGCAGTTTTGGGCCAGGGGGGAAGTACGAGCAGTACTTC
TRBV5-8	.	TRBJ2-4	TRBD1	CASSLRWTGGQRAKNIQYF	TGTGCCAGCAGCTTGAGGTGGACAGGGGGTCAAAGGGCCAAAAACATTCAGTACTTC
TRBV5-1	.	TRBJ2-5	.	CASSPNPGQETQYF	TGCGCCAGCAGTCCTAACCCAGGGCAAGAGACCCAGTACTTC
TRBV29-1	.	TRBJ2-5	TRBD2	CSARLAGGVETQYF	TGCAGCGCCCGACTAGCGGGAGGGGTCGAGACCCAGTACTTC
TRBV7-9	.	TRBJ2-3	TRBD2	CASGRLAGPDTQYF	TGTGCCAGCGGGAGACTAGCGGGACCAGATACGCAGTATTTT
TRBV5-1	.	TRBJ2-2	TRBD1	CASSLLGQMNTGELFF	TGCGCCAGCAGCTTGCTGGGACAGATGAACACCGGGGAGCTGTTTTTT
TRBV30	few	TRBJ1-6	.	CAWTRDSFNSPLHF	TGTGCCTGGACCAGAGACAGTTTTAATTCACCCCTCCACTTT
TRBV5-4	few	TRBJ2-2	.	CASSLSSGPNTGELFF	TGTGCCAGCAGCTTATCAAGCGGCCCGAACACCGGGGAGCTGTTTTTT
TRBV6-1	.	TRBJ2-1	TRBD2	CASSEAQASGSPPYNEQFF	TGTGCCAGCAGTGAAGCGCAGGCTAGCGGGAGTCCCCCTTACAATGAGCAGTTCTTC
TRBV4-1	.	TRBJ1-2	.	CASSQAPPGQGNGYTF	TGCGCCAGCAGCCAAGCCCCCCCTGGGCAGGGGAATGGCTACACCTTC
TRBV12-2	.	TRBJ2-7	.	CASRLAPVGSYYEQYF	TGTGCAAGTCGCTTAGCGCCCGTGGGCAGCTACTACGAGCAGTACTTC
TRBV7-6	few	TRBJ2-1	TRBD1	CASSLQGAPANEQFF	TGTGCCAGCAGCTTACAGGGGGCTCCGGCCAATGAGCAGTTCTTC
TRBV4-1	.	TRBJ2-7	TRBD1	CASSPSGQGVYEQYF	TGCGCCAGCAGCCCATCGGGACAGGGGGTGTACGAGCAGTACTTC
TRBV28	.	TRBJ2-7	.	CASTPLSFGEQYF	TGTGCCAGCACCCCTTTGAGTTTCGGCGAGCAGTACTTC
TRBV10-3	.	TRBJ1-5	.	CAISESMTANSNQPQHF	TGTGCCATCAGTGAGTCGATGACAGCAAATAGCAATCAGCCCCAGCATTTT
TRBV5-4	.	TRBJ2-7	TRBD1	CASSSRPQGAGTYEQYF	TGTGCCAGCAGCTCGCGCCCCCAGGGGGCAGGGACCTACGAGCAGTACTTC
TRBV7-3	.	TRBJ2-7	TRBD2	CASSLTSGRPHEQYF	TGTGCCAGCAGCTTAACTAGCGGGAGACCTCACGAGCAGTACTTC
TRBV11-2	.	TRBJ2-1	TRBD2	CASSPGLAGWNEQFF	TGTGCCAGCAGCCCAGGACTAGCGGGTTGGAATGAGCAGTTCTTC
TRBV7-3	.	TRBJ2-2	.	CASSPPISTGELFF	TGTGCCAGCAGCCCCCCGATTAGCACCGGGGAGCTGTTTTTT
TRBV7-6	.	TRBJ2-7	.	CASSLGGDSAYEQYF	TGTGCCAGCAGCCTAGGAGGTGACTCCGCCTACGAGCAGTACTTC
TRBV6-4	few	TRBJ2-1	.	CASSVAPQNEQFF	TGTGCCAGCAGCGTCGCCCCGCAGAATGAGCAGTTCTTC
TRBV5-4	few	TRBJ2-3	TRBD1	CASSKQGADTQYF	TGTGCCAGCAGCAAACAGGGGGCAGATACGCAGTATTTT
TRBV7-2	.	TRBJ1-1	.	CASSFQAMNTEAFF	TGTGCCAGCAGCTTCCAGGCGATGAACACTGAAGCTTTCTTT
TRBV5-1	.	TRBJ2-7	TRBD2	CASSSLAGETSYEQYF	TGCGCCAGCAGCTCCCTAGCGGGAGAAACCTCCTACGAGCAGTACTTC
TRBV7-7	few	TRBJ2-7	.	CASSPVWQGEQYF	TGTGCTAGCAGCCCCGTTTGGCAGGGCGAGCAGTACTTC
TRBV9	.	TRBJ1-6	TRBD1	CASSVGTASPNSPLHF	TGTGCCAGCAGCGTTGGGACAGCGAGCCCAAATTCACCCCTCCACTTT
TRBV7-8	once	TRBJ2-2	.	CASSPGTTNTGELFF	TGTGCCAGCAGCCCCGGGACAACGAACACCGGGGAGCTGTTTTTT
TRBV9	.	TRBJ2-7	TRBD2	CASSVTSGKVYEQYF	TGTGCCAGCAGCGTAACTAGCGGGAAGGTCTACGAGCAGTACTTC
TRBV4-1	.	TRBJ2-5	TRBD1	CASSQQQGQGLETQYF	TGCGCCAGCAGCCAACAACAGGGACAGGGGTTAGAGACCCAGTACTTC
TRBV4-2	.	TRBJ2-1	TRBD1	CASSQKSGTGAKNEQFF	TGTGCCAGCAGCCAAAAGTCCGGGACAGGGGCAAAGAATGAGCAGTTCTTC